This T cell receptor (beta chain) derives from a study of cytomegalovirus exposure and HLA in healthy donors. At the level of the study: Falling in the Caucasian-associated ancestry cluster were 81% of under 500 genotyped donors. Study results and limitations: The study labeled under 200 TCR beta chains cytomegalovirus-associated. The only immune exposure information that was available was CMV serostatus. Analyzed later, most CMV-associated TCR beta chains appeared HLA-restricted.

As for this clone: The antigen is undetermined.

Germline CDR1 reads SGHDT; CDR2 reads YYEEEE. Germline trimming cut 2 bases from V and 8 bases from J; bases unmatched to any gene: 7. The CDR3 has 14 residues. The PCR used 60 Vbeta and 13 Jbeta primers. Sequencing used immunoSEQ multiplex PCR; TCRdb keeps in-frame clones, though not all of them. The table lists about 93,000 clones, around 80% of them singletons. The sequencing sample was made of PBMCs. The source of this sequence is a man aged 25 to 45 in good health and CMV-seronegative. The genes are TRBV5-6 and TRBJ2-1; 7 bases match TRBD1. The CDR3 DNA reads TGTGCCAGCAGCTTCGGACAGGCGTCGGATGAGCAGTTCTTC. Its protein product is CASSFGQASDEQFF.